A single sample is the source of the 24 T cell receptor beta chains below, sequenced in a study of chemoradiotherapy in HPV16-positive cancers. Clones were sequenced by immunoSEQ multiplex PCR, and TCRdb holds only the in-frame ones, with some missing. The data show 3,600 or so clones, around 96% seen once. Specimen collection occurred from a patient who underwent chemoradiotherapy. These receptors came from a human donor with HPV-associated anogenital cancer.

This sequence joins TRBV6-4 and TRBJ1-1, with D uncertain. CDR1 MRHNA and CDR2 SNTAGT come from the germline V gene. With 5 bases removed from V and 5 bases from J, the gap between germline ends came to 18 bases. The CDR3 has 15 residues. This chain's CDR3 is CASSPSAGSGTEAFF. CDR3 DNA: TGTGCCAGCAGTCCCTCCGCGGGGTCGGGGACTGAAGCTTTCTTT.

The rearrangement joins TRBV28 to TRBJ2-7; tentatively, D is TRBD2 (6 bases). V was clipped by 2 bases and J by 4 bases, with 6 bases between them. CDR3 length: 12 amino acids. The germline V gene has CDR1 MDHEN and CDR2 SYDVKM. CDR3 DNA sequence: TGTGCCAGCAGTTTACGGGGGTACGAGCAGTACTTC. It yields the protein CASSLRGYEQYF.

This sequence joins TRBV10-3 and TRBJ1-1, with a possible D match to TRBD1 (6 bases). The V and J ends lost 3 bases and 3 bases respectively, with 14 bases between them. The germline gives CDR1 ENHRY, CDR2 SYGVKD. The CDR3 has 15 residues. CDR3 region: CAISEFTGRDTEAFF. The DNA for the CDR3 is TGTGCCATCAGTGAATTTACAGGGCGGGACACTGAAGCTTTCTTT.

The V gene is TRBV21-1, the J gene TRBJ2-3. TRBV21-1 is recorded as a pseudogene. The CDR3 is made up of 11 amino acids. The CDR3 protein is CASTLTDTQYF. CDR3 sequence (DNA): TGTGCCAGTACACTTACAGATACGCAGTATTTT.

The chain joins TRBV5-1 to TRBJ1-2, with 7 bases fitting TRBD1. V shed 0 bases and J 8 bases; nucleotides not matched to a gene: 4. The CDR3 runs 13 residues. The germline CDR1 and CDR2 sequences are SGHRS and YFSETQ. CDR3: CASSLADREGYTF. The CDR3 DNA follows: TGCGCCAGCAGCTTGGCTGACAGGGAGGGCTACACCTTC. The full variable domain, in which reference TRBV5-1 and TRBJ1-2 provide the parts outside the CDR3, is KAGVTQTPRYLIKTRGQQVTLSCSPISGHRSVSWYQQTPGQGLQFLFEYFSETQRNKGNFPGRFSGRQFSNSRSEMNVSTLELGDSALYLCASSLADREGYTFGSGTRLTVV.

J is TRBJ1-2 and V is TRBV19; no firm D call. Germline CDR1 LNHDA, CDR2 SQIVND (reference sequence). Trimming removed 1 base at V and 1 base at J, with 7 bases between. The CDR3 covers 14 residues. The CDR3 DNA reads TGTGCCAGTAGTATAGTACCGATTAACTATGGCTACACCTTC. It is translated as CASSIVPINYGYTF. Drawing the rest from reference TRBV19 and TRBJ1-2, the complete variable domain is DGGITQSPKYLFRKEGQNVTLSCEQNLNHDAMYWYRQDPGQGLRLIYYSQIVNDFQKGDIAEGYSVSREKKESFPLTVTSAQKNPTAFYLCASSIVPINYGYTFGSGTRLTVV.

This chain uses TRBV9 with TRBJ1-2, with unresolved D. The CDR3 runs 14 residues. In germline, CDR1 is SGDLS, CDR2 YYNGEE. Deletions cut 2 bases from V and 8 bases from J, with 16 bases between. CDR3 sequence reads: CASSVDSSFEGYTF. The DNA of the CDR3 is TGTGCCAGCAGCGTTGACTCCTCATTTGAGGGCTACACCTTC.

This chain joins TRBV27 and TRBJ2-3, with D maybe TRBD1 (6 bases). Germline CDR1 is MNHEY and CDR2 is SMNVEV (reference sequence). There are 15 residues in the CDR3. V was pared by 7 bases and J by 0 bases, with 14 bases between. The CDR3 sequence is CASTPDRTSTDTQYF. For the CDR3, the DNA is TGTGCCAGCACCCCGGACAGAACTAGCACAGATACGCAGTATTTT.

The sample holds one count of this clone. The chain has TRBV2 and TRBJ2-6; 7 bases match TRBD1. The CDR3 is made up of 16 amino acids. CDR1 SNHLY and CDR2 FYNNEI come from the germline V gene. J was trimmed by 1 base and V by 3 bases; bases with no gene match: 3. Here the CDR3 reads CASSETGSSGANVLTF. The CDR3 nucleotides read TGTGCCAGCAGTGAGACAGGGTCATCTGGGGCCAACGTCCTGACTTTC.

The rearrangement uses TRBV30 and TRBJ1-1; D call uncertain. Trimming took off 0 bases at V and 1 base at J, with 9 bases between the two ends. Germline V gene data show CDR1 as GTSNPN and CDR2 as SVGIG (reference sequence). The CDR3 contains 14 residues. The CDR3 coding sequence is TGTGCCTGGAGTGTTGGGAGGCCGAACACTGAAGCTTTCTTT. Translation gives CAWSVGRPNTEAFF.

With regard to this clone: The junction departs from germline at one end; a sequencing error may be responsible. This sequence joins TRBV7-7 and TRBJ2-2; possible D gene TRBD2, 5 bases. Germline CDR1 SSHAT, CDR2 FNYEAQ (reference sequence). The CDR3 length is 14 residues. CDR3 residues: CASSLARNTGELFF. CDR3 bases: TGTGCTAGCAGCTTAGCGAGAAACACCGGGGAGCTGTTTTTT. Complete variable domain (other parts from reference TRBV7-7 and TRBJ2-2): GAGVSQSPRYKVTKRGQDVTLRCDPISSHATLYWYQQALGQGPEFLTYFNYEAQPDKSGLPSDRFSAERPEGSISTLTIQRTEQRDSAMYRCASSLARNTGELFFGEGSRLTVL.

This clone was recorded only once. The chain has TRBV10-3 and TRBJ1-1, with D hard to call. Germline CDR1 and CDR2: ENHRY and SYGVKD. The CDR3 consists of 13 residues. V lost 3 bases and J lost 1, with 6 bases in between. The CDR3 sequence: CAISDAANTEAFF. As DNA, the CDR3 is TGTGCCATCAGTGACGCTGCGAACACTGAAGCTTTCTTT.

The chain uses TRBV7-8 and TRBJ2-7; D ambiguous. Germline assignment: CDR1 SGHVS and CDR2 FQNEAQ. Trimming stripped 1 base from V and 3 bases from J, with 10 bases between. The CDR3 loop spans 14 amino acids. CDR3 nucleotide sequence: TGTGCCAGCAGCTTAGTTTTGAGTGTCTACGAGCAGTACTTC. It specifies CASSLVLSVYEQYF.

In this sample, this clone turned up once. The CDR3 bases are TGTGCCAGCAGCAGGGACCAGGGAGGCTACACCTTC. Translation: CASSRDQGGYTF. V and J are TRBV6-1 and TRBJ1-2; D is possibly TRBD1 (5 bases). The CDR3 length is 12 residues. V lost 6 bases to trimming and J lost 8 bases, with 13 bases between them. In germline, CDR1 is MNHNS, CDR2 SASEGT.

The chain is built from TRBV30 and TRBJ2-7; 12 nucleotides line up with TRBD2. The CDR3 runs 14 residues. V gave up 3 bases and J gave up 3 bases; unmatched junction bases: 3. Germline CDR1 GTSNPN, CDR2 SVGIG (reference sequence). The CDR3 region is CAWSAGLAGYEQYF. In nucleotides, the CDR3 is TGTGCCTGGAGCGCGGGACTAGCGGGCTACGAGCAGTACTTC. The full variable domain, its missing parts supplied by reference TRBV30 and TRBJ2-7, is SQTIHQWPATLVQPVGSPLSLECTVEGTSNPNLYWYRQAAGRGLQLLFYSVGIGQISSEVPQNLSASRPQDRQFILSSKKLLLSDSGFYLCAWSAGLAGYEQYFGPGTRLTVT.

J is TRBJ2-7 and V is TRBV18, with TRBD1 identical over 8 bases. The germline CDR1 and CDR2 sequences are KGHSH and LQKENI. The CDR3 length is 14 residues. Trimming removed 3 bases from V and 3 bases from J; junction bases left unmatched: 4. The CDR3 sequence: CASSPRTGSYEQYF. CDR3 nucleotides: TGTGCCAGCTCACCGAGGACAGGGAGCTACGAGCAGTACTTC.

The chain is built from TRBV2 and TRBJ2-6, with D perhaps matching TRBD2 (5 bases). In germline, CDR1 is SNHLY, CDR2 FYNNEI. V was trimmed by 8 bases and J by 1 base, leaving 6 bases between them. The CDR3 runs 13 residues. CDR3 coding DNA: TGTGCCAGCGAGGGATCTGGGGCCAACGTCCTGACTTTC. Residues: CASEGSGANVLTF.

The gene calls are TRBV7-2 and TRBJ1-5, with 9 positions matching TRBD1. The trim removed 4 bases at V and 16 bases at J, leaving 11 bases unmatched. The CDR3 runs 13 residues. Germline-derived CDR1 and CDR2 are SGHTA and FQGNSA. The CDR3, as DNA: TGTGCCAGCAGCTCTCCCCCGGGACAGGGCCAACATTTT. This gives the protein CASSSPPGQGQHF.

A single count supports this clone. The chain is built from TRBV5-1 and TRBJ1-2; D not certain. Deletions cut 1 base from V and 4 bases from J, with 5 bases between. Germline loops: CDR1 SGHRS, CDR2 YFSETQ. The CDR3 loop spans 12 amino acids. CDR3 nucleotides: TGCGCCAGCAGCTTGTCAGGCTATGGCTACACCTTC. Its protein product is CASSLSGYGYTF.

The rearrangement links TRBV12-5 to TRBJ2-7; a weak D match, TRBD2 (5 bases). The CDR3 contains 15 residues. Germline V CDR1 and CDR2: LGHNT, FRNRAP. The germline V and J ends were trimmed by 2 bases and 5 bases, with 16 bases remaining between them. CDR3 sequence: CASGLFRTQTDEQYF. For the CDR3, the DNA is TGTGCTAGTGGTTTGTTCAGGACTCAAACGGACGAGCAGTACTTC.

V is TRBV4-1 and J is TRBJ2-2; D remains ambiguous. Trimming took off 0 bases at V and 5 bases at J, with 10 bases between the two ends. The CDR3 covers 15 residues. Germline V gene data show CDR1 as MGHRA and CDR2 as YSYEKL. The DNA for the CDR3 is TGCGCCAGCAGCCAAGAATCGCGGTTAACCGGGGAGCTGTTTTTT. It specifies CASSQESRLTGELFF.

The chain uses TRBV11-2 and TRBJ2-1; D remains unclear. The CDR3 runs to 12 residues. The germline CDR1 and CDR2 sequences are SGHAT and FQNNGV. The V end lost 5 bases, the J end lost 4 bases, and 6 bases lay between the germline ends. In DNA form, the CDR3 reads TGTGCCAGCAGCCCCGGGTACAATGAGCAGTTCTTC. Translation: CASSPGYNEQFF.

This chain links TRBV2 with TRBJ2-1; TRBD2 agrees at 12 bases. The J segment lost 1 base and the V segment lost 2 bases, leaving 9 bases of the junction unmatched. The CDR3 totals 19 residues. Looked up from germline, CDR1 is SNHLY and CDR2 is FYNNEI. The CDR3 sequence is CASSEPSGRAIGSYNEQFF. The CDR3 DNA reads as TGTGCCAGCAGTGAACCTAGCGGGAGGGCCATTGGGTCCTACAATGAGCAGTTCTTC.

V and J are TRBV11-2 and TRBJ1-1; 7 bases align to TRBD1. The germline V gene has CDR1 SGHAT and CDR2 FQNNGV. The J segment lost 4 bases and the V segment lost 0 bases, leaving 14 bases of the junction unmatched. This CDR3 spans 18 amino acids. In nucleotides, the CDR3 is TGTGCCAGCAGCTTAGATCGTGGCAGGGGGTTAAGGAGCACTGAAGCTTTCTTT. Protein sequence: CASSLDRGRGLRSTEAFF.